This T cell receptor beta chain originates from a study of response to subunit inactivated influenza vaccine. Germline V gives CDR1 SGHRS, CDR2 YFSETQ. V dropped 7 bases and J dropped 0; count of bases not matched to a gene: 8. CDR3 length: 15 residues. TCRdb recomputed calls from the RT-PCR reads with MiXCR, one row per CDR3 protein. The table has 540,000 or so distinct CDR3 sequences, 13% seen once. The chain is built from TRBV5-1 and TRBJ2-7; 9 bases line up with TRBD1. The sequence derives from a man over 45 who received an inactivated influenza vaccine. Here the sequenced sample was PBMCs from blood, taken about 40 days after vaccination. Written as DNA, the CDR3 is TGCGCCAGCGCTGGGGGGACAGGGAGCTCCTACGAGCAGTACTTC. Translation: CASAGGTGSSYEQYF.